Included here is one TCR beta chain sequence, with context. V was clipped by 6 bases and J by 2 bases; unmatched bases: 3. The CDR3 is 15 residues long. Germline V gene data show CDR1 as MNHEY and CDR2 as SVGAGI. Reverse transcription used roughly 0.5 to 1 ug RNA and random hexamers. It was immunoSEQ multiplex PCR that amplified TCR beta CDR3 across 54 Vbeta and 13 Jbeta. TCRdb re-called the immunoSEQ multiplex PCR reads with MiXCR, one entry per CDR3 protein. Of 150,000 to 200,000 distinct CDR3 sequences in the sample, 94% were seen once. Sequencing of TCR beta was carried out in blood CD8+ and CD4+ T cells. The authors negatively isolated CD8+ and CD4+ T cells and FACS-enriched TEMRA cells. This sample was included in a study of CD8 T cells in Susac syndrome. Study information: Patients with Susac syndrome were, at the time of blood collection, therapy-naive, maintained on corticosteroids, or maintained on intravenous immunoglobulin alone.

This clonotype was sampled from a human donor with Susac syndrome. V gene TRBV6-5 combines with J gene TRBJ1-5, with TRBD1 identical over 11 bases. The sequenced sample was CD4+ T cells from PBMCs. The CDR3 DNA sequence: TGTGCCAGCAGAAGGGACAGGGGGGGCAATCAGCCCCAGCATTTT. Its translation is CASRRDRGGNQPQHF.